The 3 T cell receptor beta chains listed next were all sequenced from one sample in a study of cytomegalovirus exposure and HLA in healthy donors. 13 Jbeta primers and 60 Vbeta primers were used for the PCR. Clones were sequenced by immunoSEQ multiplex PCR, and TCRdb holds only the in-frame ones, with some missing. The table lists around 120,000 clones, 60% to 85% of them singletons, with less than 3.5% in the top ten. The specimen was PBMCs. These receptors were collected from a woman aged 40 to 49 in good health and CMV-seropositive.

V usage is TRBV25-1 and J usage is TRBJ2-7; 7 nucleotides line up with TRBD1. Germline V gene lookup returns CDR1 MGHDK and CDR2 SYGVNS. V shed 8 bases and J 3 bases; nucleotides not matched to a gene: 7. This CDR3 is 13 amino acids long. This chain's CDR3 is CASGQTGHYEQYF. The CDR3 DNA is TGTGCCAGCGGGCAGACAGGGCACTACGAGCAGTACTTC.

This clone was found once. This chain links TRBV10-3 with TRBJ2-1; TRBD1 agrees at 8 bases. The trim removed 6 bases at V and 7 bases at J, leaving 14 bases unmatched. Per germline, CDR1 ENHRY and CDR2 SYGVKD. The CDR3 is made up of 16 amino acids. The CDR3 spells CAIRKTGEFLLNEQFF. DNA of the CDR3: TGTGCCATCAGAAAGACAGGGGAATTTCTTCTTAATGAGCAGTTCTTC.

The chain couples TRBV2 to TRBJ1-1; unclear D gene. V lost 3 bases and J 7 bases, leaving 12 bases between the germline ends. The CDR3 totals 13 residues. Germline V gives CDR1 SNHLY, CDR2 FYNNEI. The CDR3 DNA follows: TGTGCCAGCAGTGAGGAGGGCTCCTATGAAGCTTTCTTT. This codes for CASSEEGSYEAFF.